This is a list of T cell receptor beta chains from one sample in a study of CD8 T cells in Susac syndrome. One entry per CDR3 protein results from TCRdb running MiXCR on the immunoSEQ multiplex PCR reads. The data contain about 180,000 distinct CDR3 sequences, 85% to 95% of them singletons. The material sequenced was CD4+ T cells from PBMCs. The source of these receptors is a human donor with Susac syndrome. Both conserved end residues are trimmed from each CDR3. Only part of the rows carry a size: once, few, many, or a class if the clone is expanded.

v_gene: TRBV19
abundance: -
j_gene: TRBJ1-4
CDR3aa: ASSIGGQGIRKLF

v_gene: TRBV20-1
abundance: -
j_gene: TRBJ1-2
CDR3aa: SARRGARGGSGYT

v_gene: TRBV28
abundance: -
j_gene: TRBJ2-7
CDR3aa: ASSFSTYRGGDEQY

v_gene: TRBV7-2
abundance: -
j_gene: TRBJ2-5
CDR3aa: ASSSPGGETQY

v_gene: TRBV20-1
abundance: -
j_gene: TRBJ2-7
CDR3aa: SARAGALNLQY

v_gene: TRBV30
abundance: -
j_gene: TRBJ1-1
CDR3aa: AWSVFLNTEAF

v_gene: TRBV12-3/TRBV12-4
abundance: -
j_gene: TRBJ2-1
CDR3aa: ASSLFGTSQEEQF

v_gene: TRBV20-1
abundance: -
j_gene: TRBJ2-7
CDR3aa: SARVQSSYEQY

v_gene: TRBV20-1
abundance: -
j_gene: TRBJ2-7
CDR3aa: SARMGTYEQY

v_gene: TRBV9
abundance: -
j_gene: TRBJ2-2
CDR3aa: ASTSGSFTGELF

v_gene: TRBV20-1
abundance: -
j_gene: TRBJ2-1
CDR3aa: SARGSGRYEQF

v_gene: TRBV5-1
abundance: -
j_gene: TRBJ2-6
CDR3aa: ASSLSGLGGANVLT

v_gene: TRBV27
abundance: -
j_gene: TRBJ1-5
CDR3aa: ASSGAENLGNQPQH

v_gene: TRBV29-1
abundance: few
j_gene: TRBJ2-3
CDR3aa: SVQGTTDTQY

v_gene: TRBV4-3
abundance: -
j_gene: TRBJ1-4
CDR3aa: ASSQVGQANEKLF

v_gene: TRBV28
abundance: once
j_gene: TRBJ2-3
CDR3aa: ASSRPSTDTQY

v_gene: TRBV19
abundance: -
j_gene: TRBJ1-5
CDR3aa: ASSIVKDRGVWEPQH